This T cell receptor (beta chain) was captured in a study of Ad26.COV2.S vaccination and SARS-CoV-2 variants (dated by TCRdb to 2020 to 2023). With respect to the entire study: TCRbeta repertoire sequencing was used to assess the specificity and breadth of SARS-CoV-2-reactive T cell receptors after Ad26.COV2.S vaccination. A total of some 30 samples were included in the TCR-sequenced set, comprising around 19 Ad26.COV2.S vaccine recipients, 5 placebo recipients and 8 SARS-CoV-2 convalescent individuals.

The immunoSEQ Assay was used to sequence TCRbeta CDR3 regions. After extraction, genomic DNA underwent amplification by bias-controlled multiplex PCR, followed by high-throughput sequencing. Processing in the source paper ran as follows. To quantify the absolute abundance of each unique TCRbeta CDR3 region, sequences were collapsed and filtered. T cell fraction was estimated by normalizing TCRbeta template counts to usable DNA, with usable DNA measured through amplification of reference genes found in all nucleated cells. Repertoire TCRs were annotated as SARS-CoV-2-specific by exact matching of V gene, CDR3 amino acid sequence and J gene to a known reactive TCR set. The reference SARS-CoV-2 TCR set was obtained from MIRA and was filtered for enrichment in COVID-19-positive ImmuneCODE repertoires, whereby public or cross-reactive TCRs were removed. Using the MIRA antigens, annotated TCRs were further analysed by specific ORF or by position within an ORF. Breadth was defined as the number of annotated unique rearrangements divided by the total number of unique productive rearrangements, and depth was defined as the summed frequency of the annotated unique rearrangements. Group comparisons of TCR breadth used two-sided Wilcoxon rank-sum tests. Held by TCRdb, this immuneACCESS table contains in-frame sequences only and omits some clones. Under half of the omission traces to an unresolved V gene where checked; the cause of the rest is unknown. Clonal size and the V and J genes are those of that table, whereas D and trimming came from the DNA. The sample profile shows 180,000 or so clones; approximately 90% of them were found once. 4.5% to 7.5% of the sample is taken by the ten largest.

The time point label of this sample denotes: individuals recovered from natural SARS-CoV-2 infection. Study-wide conclusions, independent of this receptor: The authors noted that total T cell responses may have been underestimated by the TCR breadth and depth analyses. Non-spike TCR breadth was comparable between vaccine and placebo recipients, consistent with the vaccine containing only spike. After vaccination, spike-specific CD8+ and CD4+ T cell responses were reported to show substantial breadth. Higher spike-specific TCR breadth was observed in Ad26.COV2.S recipients than in placebo recipients (P = 0.0014).

As concerns this clone: The antigen it binds to is not known. No much larger clonotype is one base removed from it; base qualities were not supplied.

Measured from the cysteine to the phenylalanine, the CDR3 is 16 residues long. The entry retains the CDR3 DNA only, 48 bases that are in frame from base 1. Taken from the germline V gene, the CDR1 and CDR2 loops are MGHRA and YSYEKL. Clipping removes 1 base from V and 6 bases from J, with 9 as the unmatched junction base count. The V and J genes are TRBV4-1 and TRBJ2-7, and 10 bases in between align with TRBD1. Here the sequenced sample was peripheral blood, taken after recovery from COVID-19. The sequence was obtained from a human donor who had recovered from COVID-19. CDR3 reads: CASSQGSGTGAGEQYF. The bases are TGCGCCAGCAGCCAAGGCTCCGGGACAGGGGCTGGCGAGCAGTACTTC.